A single sample gave rise to the 10 T cell receptor beta chains below, sequenced in a study of T cells after yellow fever vaccination. TCRdb fed the 5' RACE reads into MiXCR, producing one record per CDR3 protein. The table lists some 300,000 distinct CDR3 sequences, around 10% of them singletons. The sample in question was CD4+ T cells sorted from PBMCs, obtained 5 days after the yellow fever booster vaccination. These TCRs come from a man aged 18 to 29 who received the YFV17D yellow fever vaccine.

V is TRBV7-9 and J is TRBJ1-1; D is uncertain. The CDR3 is 12 residues long. Germline V gene lookup returns CDR1 SEHNR and CDR2 FQNEAQ (reference sequence). V was clipped by 8 bases and J by 1 base, with 8 bases between them. The CDR3 nucleotides are TGTGCCAGCCCCGGCGGGAACACTGAAGCTTTCTTT. The encoded protein is CASPGGNTEAFF.

There are a few counts of this clonotype. The genes are TRBV12-3 or TRBV12-4 and TRBJ2-2; 9 positions match TRBD2. CDR3 length equals 16 residues. V lost 3 bases and J lost 2; bases outside the gene matches: 4. CDR3 DNA: TGTGCCAGCAGTTTTTTAGCGGGGGCTAACACCGGGGAGCTGTTTTTT. As protein: CASSFLAGANTGELFF.

At least ten counts were recorded for this clonotype. J is TRBJ2-5 and V is TRBV29-1; D is possibly TRBD2 (5 bases). The V end was cut by 6 bases, the J end by 3 bases, with 17 bases between. CDR1 is SQVTM, CDR2 ANQGSEA, per germline. This CDR3 region has 14 residues. CDR3 nucleotides: TGCAGCGTCGACCCTACTAGAGCTAAAGAGACCCAGTACTTC. Its protein product is CSVDPTRAKETQYF.

This clonotype appeared many times. The chain couples TRBV4-2 to TRBJ2-5; TRBD2 matches at 11 bases. CDR3 length: 16 amino acids. Per the germline V gene, CDR1 is LGHNA and CDR2 is YNFKEQ. V lost 3 bases to trimming and J lost 4 bases; unmatched junction nucleotides: 7. The CDR3 here is CASSHLSGGELETQYF. The CDR3 DNA follows: TGTGCCAGCAGCCACCTTAGCGGGGGGGAACTAGAGACCCAGTACTTC.

The gene calls are TRBV30 and TRBJ2-5, with a weak D call TRBD2 (5 bases). This CDR3 is built from 14 residues. V gave up 4 bases and J gave up 5 bases, with 17 bases separating them. The germline V gene encodes CDR1 GTSNPN and CDR2 SVGIG (reference sequence). This CDR3 reads CAWKPGLRGETQYF. CDR3 nucleotide sequence: TGTGCCTGGAAGCCGGGCCTCCGAGGGGAGACCCAGTACTTC.

This clonotype has only a few counts. The chain is built from TRBV6-6 and TRBJ1-2; TRBD1 might be the D (5 bases). Trimming shortened V by 2 bases and J by 3 bases, and 10 bases separated the two germline ends. The CDR3 has 14 amino acids. Germline V gene data show CDR1 as MNHNY and CDR2 as SVGAGI (reference sequence). The CDR3 here is CASSYTDRDYGYTF. DNA of the CDR3: TGTGCCAGCAGTTACACCGACAGAGACTATGGCTACACCTTC.

The genes are TRBV11-2 and TRBJ2-5; D may be TRBD1 or TRBD2 (5 bases each). Germline loops: CDR1 SGHAT, CDR2 FQNNGV. The CDR3 has 13 residues. The V end was cut by 7 bases, the J end by 0 bases, with 9 bases between. The CDR3 coding sequence is TGTGCCAGCAAGGGACGCGACCAAGAGACCCAGTACTTC. As protein: CASKGRDQETQYF.

The genes are TRBV10-3 and TRBJ1-1, with TRBD1 matching over 8 bases. Germline V gene sequence: CDR1 ENHRY, CDR2 SYGVKD. The CDR3 extends over 13 amino acids. The CDR3 sequence: CATAGQGNTEAFF. CDR3 DNA: TGTGCGACGGCCGGACAGGGTAACACTGAAGCTTTCTTT.

This clonotype has a handful of counts. The V and J genes are TRBV2 and TRBJ1-2, with no clear D. This CDR3 is built from 15 residues. Germline assignment: CDR1 SNHLY and CDR2 FYNNEI. The germline V and J ends were trimmed by 2 bases and 7 bases, with 17 bases remaining between them. The CDR3 DNA reads as TGTGCCAGCAGTGAACGCGGACTTACGGGAGGTGGCTACACCTTC. It is translated as CASSERGLTGGGYTF.

This clonotype came up many times. This chain uses TRBV7-2 with TRBJ2-1, with D hard to call. This CDR3 comprises 16 residues. The germline gives CDR1 SGHTA, CDR2 FQGNSA. V was clipped by 4 bases and J by 6 bases, with 19 bases between them. The CDR3 here is CASSSPPRQTPNEQFF. Written as DNA, the CDR3 is TGTGCCAGCAGCTCTCCCCCGCGCCAGACACCCAATGAGCAGTTCTTC.